Below, 2 T cell receptor beta chains from the same sample are listed, as sequenced in a study of T cell responses to AZD1222 COVID-19 vaccine. Using immunoSEQ multiplex PCR, the repertoire was profiled, and TCRdb retains in-frame clones only, with some absent. The sample carries about 120,000 clones, approximately 83% recorded once. This sample comprised peripheral blood, obtained on day 0 of AZD1222 vaccination. The receptors derive from an adult in good health.

The chain couples TRBV6-5 to TRBJ1-1; D unresolved. CDR3 length: 14 residues. V dropped 0 bases and J dropped 2 bases, with 7 bases sitting between them. The V gene's germline CDR1 is MNHEY and CDR2 SVGAGI. CDR3 in DNA: TGTGCCAGCAGTTACTCGGGCAGAAACACTGAAGCTTTCTTT. Amino acid sequence: CASSYSGRNTEAFF.

This clone was found a few times. The chain joins TRBV27 to TRBJ2-7; TRBD1 matches 8 bases. CDR1 is MNHEY, CDR2 SMNVEV, per germline (reference sequence). The V gene end was trimmed by 5 bases and the J gene end by 4 bases; junction bases not matched to a gene: 13. The CDR3 has 16 amino acids. The CDR3 protein is CASSPGQGYFKYEQYF. In nucleotides, the CDR3 is TGTGCCAGCAGTCCCGGACAGGGATATTTTAAATACGAGCAGTACTTC.